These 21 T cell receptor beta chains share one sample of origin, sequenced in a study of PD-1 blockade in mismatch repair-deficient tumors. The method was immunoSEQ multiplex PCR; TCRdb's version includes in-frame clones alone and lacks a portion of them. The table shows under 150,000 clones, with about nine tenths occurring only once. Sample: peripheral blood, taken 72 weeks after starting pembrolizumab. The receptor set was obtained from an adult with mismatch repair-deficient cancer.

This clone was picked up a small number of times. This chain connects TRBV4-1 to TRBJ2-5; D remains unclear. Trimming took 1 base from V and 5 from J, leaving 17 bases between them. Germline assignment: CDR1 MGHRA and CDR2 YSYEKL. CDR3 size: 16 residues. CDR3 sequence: CASSQGPTSQRETQYF. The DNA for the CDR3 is TGCGCCAGCAGCCAAGGTCCGACCAGCCAACGGGAGACCCAGTACTTC.

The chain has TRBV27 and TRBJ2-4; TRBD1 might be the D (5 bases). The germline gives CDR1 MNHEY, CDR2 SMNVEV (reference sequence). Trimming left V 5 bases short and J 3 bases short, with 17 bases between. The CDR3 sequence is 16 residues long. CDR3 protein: CASSLPPGPYKNIQYF. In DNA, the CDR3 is TGTGCCAGCAGTCTACCCCCAGGGCCCTACAAAAACATTCAGTACTTC.

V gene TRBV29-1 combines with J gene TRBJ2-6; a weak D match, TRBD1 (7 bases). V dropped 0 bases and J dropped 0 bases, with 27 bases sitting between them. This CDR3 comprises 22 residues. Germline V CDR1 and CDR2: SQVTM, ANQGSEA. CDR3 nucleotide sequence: TGCAGCGTTGAAGATCAGGAGCAGGGGGGAAAGTCTGGGCCCTCTGGGGCCAACGTCCTGACTTTC. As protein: CSVEDQEQGGKSGPSGANVLTF.

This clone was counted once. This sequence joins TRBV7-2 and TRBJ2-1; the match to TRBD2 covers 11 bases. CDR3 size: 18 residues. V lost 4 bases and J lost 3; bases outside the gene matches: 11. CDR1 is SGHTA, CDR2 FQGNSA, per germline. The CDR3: CASSSQRVLAGVYNEQFF. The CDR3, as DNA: TGTGCCAGCAGCTCCCAGAGGGTACTAGCGGGAGTCTACAATGAGCAGTTCTTC.

CDR3 bases: TGTGCCAGCAGCTCATTCCGGGACAGCTTCTTCATTCAGTACTTC. Amino acids: CASSSFRDSFFIQYF. V gene TRBV11-2 combines with J gene TRBJ2-4; the match to TRBD1 covers 7 bases. The CDR3 runs 15 residues. After removal of 4 bases from V and 9 bases from J, the junction contained 12 bases not matched to a gene. CDR1 and CDR2 (germline): SGHAT, FQNNGV. The full variable domain, its missing parts supplied by reference TRBV11-2 and TRBJ2-4, is EAGVAQSPRYKIIEKRQSVAFWCNPISGHATLYWYQQILGQGPKLLIQFQNNGVVDDSQLPKDRFSAERLKGVDSTLKIQPAKLEDSAVYLCASSSFRDSFFIQYFGAGTRLSVL.

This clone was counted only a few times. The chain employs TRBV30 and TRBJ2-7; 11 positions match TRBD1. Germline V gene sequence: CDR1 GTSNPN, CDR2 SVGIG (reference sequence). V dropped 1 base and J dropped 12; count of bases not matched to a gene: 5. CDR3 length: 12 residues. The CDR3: CAWSAGTGGLYF. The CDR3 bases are TGTGCCTGGAGTGCCGGGACAGGGGGACTGTACTTC.

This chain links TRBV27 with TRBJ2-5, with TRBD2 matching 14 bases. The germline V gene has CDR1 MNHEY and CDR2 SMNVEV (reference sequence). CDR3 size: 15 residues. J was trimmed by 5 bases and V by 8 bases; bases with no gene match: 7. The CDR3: CASHGLAGGEETQYF. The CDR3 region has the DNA TGTGCCAGCCATGGACTAGCGGGAGGAGAGGAGACCCAGTACTTC.

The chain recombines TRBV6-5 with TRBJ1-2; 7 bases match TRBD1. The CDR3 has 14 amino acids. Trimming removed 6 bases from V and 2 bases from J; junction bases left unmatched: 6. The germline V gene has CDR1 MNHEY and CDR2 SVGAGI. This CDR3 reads CASRTKQGNYGYTF. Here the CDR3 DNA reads TGTGCCAGCAGAACCAAACAGGGGAACTATGGCTACACCTTC.

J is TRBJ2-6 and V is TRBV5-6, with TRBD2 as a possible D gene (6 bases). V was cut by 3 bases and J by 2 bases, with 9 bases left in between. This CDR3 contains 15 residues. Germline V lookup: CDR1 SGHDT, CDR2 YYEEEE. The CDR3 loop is CASSSGGAGANVLTF. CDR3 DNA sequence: TGTGCCAGCAGCTCCGGAGGGGCTGGGGCCAACGTCCTGACTTTC.

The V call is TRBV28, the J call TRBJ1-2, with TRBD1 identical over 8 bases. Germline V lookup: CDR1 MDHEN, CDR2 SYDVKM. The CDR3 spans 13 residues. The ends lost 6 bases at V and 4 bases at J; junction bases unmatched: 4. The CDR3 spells CASSDRGGYGYTF. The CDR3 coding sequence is TGTGCCAGCAGCGACAGGGGAGGCTATGGCTACACCTTC.

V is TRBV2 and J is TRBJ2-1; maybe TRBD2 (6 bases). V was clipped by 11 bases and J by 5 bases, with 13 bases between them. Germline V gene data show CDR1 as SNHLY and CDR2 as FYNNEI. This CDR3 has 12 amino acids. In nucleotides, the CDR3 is TGTGCCGGCGGGACCGTTCACAATGAGCAGTTCTTC. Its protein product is CAGGTVHNEQFF.

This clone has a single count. CDR3 region: CASTYPGLAKYF. The CDR3 coding sequence is TGTGCCAGCACCTACCCCGGACTGGCTAAGTATTTT. The chain employs TRBV11-1 and TRBJ2-3; a possible D gene is TRBD2 (5 bases). Germline CDR1 SGHAT, CDR2 FQDESV (reference sequence). The CDR3 has 12 amino acids. V dropped 7 bases and J dropped 13 bases, with 18 bases sitting between them. Full variable domain (missing parts from reference TRBV11-1 and TRBJ2-3): EAEVAQSPRYKITEKSQAVAFWCDPISGHATLYWYRQILGQGPELLVQFQDESVVDDSQLPKDRFSAERLKGVDSTLKIQPAELGDSAMYLCASTYPGLAKYFGPGTRLTVL.

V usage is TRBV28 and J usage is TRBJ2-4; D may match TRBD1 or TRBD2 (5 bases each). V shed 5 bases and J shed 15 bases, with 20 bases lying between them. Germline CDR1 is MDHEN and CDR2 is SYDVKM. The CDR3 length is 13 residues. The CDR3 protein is CASSPARWDGGYF. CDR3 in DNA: TGTGCCAGCAGTCCCGCCAGGTGGGACGGCGGGTACTTC.

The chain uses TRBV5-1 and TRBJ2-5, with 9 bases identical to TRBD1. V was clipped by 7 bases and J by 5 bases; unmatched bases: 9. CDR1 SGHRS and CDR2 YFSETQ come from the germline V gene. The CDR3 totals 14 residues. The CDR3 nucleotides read TGCGCCAGCGGGACAGGGACCCCCACCGAGACCCAGTACTTC. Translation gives CASGTGTPTETQYF.

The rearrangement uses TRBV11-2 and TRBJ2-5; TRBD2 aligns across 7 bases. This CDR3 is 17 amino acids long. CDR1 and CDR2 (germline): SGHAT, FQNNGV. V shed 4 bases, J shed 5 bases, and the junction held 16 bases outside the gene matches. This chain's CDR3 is CASSSPTIAGWGETQYF. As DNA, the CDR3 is TGTGCCAGCAGCTCGCCAACTATAGCGGGTTGGGGGGAGACCCAGTACTTC.

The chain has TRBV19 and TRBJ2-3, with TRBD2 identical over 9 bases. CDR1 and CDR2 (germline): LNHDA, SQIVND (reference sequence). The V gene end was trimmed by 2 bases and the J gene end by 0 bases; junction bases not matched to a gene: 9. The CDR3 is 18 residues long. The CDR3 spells CASSIKGLAHTSTDTQYF. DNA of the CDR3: TGTGCCAGTAGTATAAAGGGACTAGCACACACTAGCACAGATACGCAGTATTTT.

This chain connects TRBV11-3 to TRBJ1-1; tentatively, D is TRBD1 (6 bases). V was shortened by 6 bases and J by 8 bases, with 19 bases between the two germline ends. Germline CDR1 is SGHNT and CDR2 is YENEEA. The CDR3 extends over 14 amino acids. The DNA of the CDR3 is TGTGCCAGCAGGTCATCTGGGGGGGGCTTGGAAGCTTTCTTT. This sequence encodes CASRSSGGGLEAFF.

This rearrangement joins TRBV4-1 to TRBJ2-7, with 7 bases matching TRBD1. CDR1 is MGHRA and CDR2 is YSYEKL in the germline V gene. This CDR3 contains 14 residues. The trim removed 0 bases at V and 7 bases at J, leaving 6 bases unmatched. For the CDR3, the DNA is TGCGCCAGCAGCCAAGATGGCCCGGGACAGGAGCAGTACTTC. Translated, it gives CASSQDGPGQEQYF.

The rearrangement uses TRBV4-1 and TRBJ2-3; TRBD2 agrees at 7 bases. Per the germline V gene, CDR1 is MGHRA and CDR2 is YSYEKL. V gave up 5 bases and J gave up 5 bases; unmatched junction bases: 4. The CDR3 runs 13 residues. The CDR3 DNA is TGCGCCAGCAGCTCAAGCGGGAAAGATACGCAGTATTTT. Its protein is CASSSSGKDTQYF.

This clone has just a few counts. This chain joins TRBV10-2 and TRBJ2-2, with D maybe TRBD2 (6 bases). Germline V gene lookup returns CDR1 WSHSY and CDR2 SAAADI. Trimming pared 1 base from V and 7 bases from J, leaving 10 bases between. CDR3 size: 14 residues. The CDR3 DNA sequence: TGCGCCAGCAGTGAGTTTAGGGGAGGCGGGGAGCTGTTTTTT. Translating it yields CASSEFRGGGELFF.

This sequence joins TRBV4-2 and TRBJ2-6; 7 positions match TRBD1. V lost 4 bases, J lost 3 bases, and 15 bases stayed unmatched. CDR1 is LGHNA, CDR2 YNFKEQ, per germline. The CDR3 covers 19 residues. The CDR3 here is CASSPRDSNFLGGANVLTF. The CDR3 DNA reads TGTGCCAGCAGCCCACGGGACAGCAACTTCTTGGGTGGGGCCAACGTCCTGACTTTC.